This T cell receptor beta chain was identified during a study of shared T cell receptors in the human thymus. After removal of 3 bases from V and 3 bases from J, the junction contained 3 bases not matched to a gene. There are 16 residues in the CDR3. Germline CDR1 MRHNA, CDR2 SNTAGT. Data came from immunoSEQ multiplex PCR; TCRdb stores just in-frame clones and leaves some out. The sample carries some 640,000 clones, about 87% recorded once. This sample also appeared in a second study, on human thymus T cells. In that study: Corrective heart surgery yielded the resections from which the thymus tissue came. Thymic repertoires of unrelated individuals were reported in related research to overlap highly.

This chain links TRBV6-4 with TRBJ2-2; 11 bases are shared with TRBD2. The origin of this receptor is a boy under two years old with a congenital heart defect. The specimen sequenced was thymocytes. CDR3 region: CASSELAGVYTGELFF. The CDR3 nucleotides read TGTGCCAGCAGTGAACTAGCGGGAGTGTACACCGGGGAGCTGTTTTTT.